Listed below are T cell receptor beta chains from one sample, sequenced in a study of identical twins. MiXCR was run by TCRdb on the 5' RACE reads, yielding one entry per CDR3 protein. The sample lists some 790,000 distinct CDR3 sequences, about 18% seen once, with roughly 14% in the top ten. This sample also belongs to another study, concerning T cells expressing NK-cell markers.

Sequencing input: PBMCs. The receptors stem from a woman in her late teens or twenties in good health. Both conserved end residues are part of each CDR3. Each record gives: V gene, J gene, CDR3 protein.

>TRBV20-1|TRBJ2-1
CSARMWGAYNEQFF
>TRBV29-1|TRBJ2-1
CSGSQGSYNEQFF
>TRBV5-6|TRBJ2-7
CASSSWGYSDEQYF
>TRBV7-9|TRBJ1-1
CASSYTGTAFF
>TRBV7-2|TRBJ2-1
CASSPTRSEQFF
>TRBV5-1|TRBJ2-7
CASSLPAYEQYF
>TRBV5-1|TRBJ2-1
CASSSPGLYNEQFF
>TRBV7-2|TRBJ2-7
CASSPPPFHEQYF
>TRBV6-1|TRBJ1-2
CASSELGFLYGYTF
>TRBV18|TRBJ2-4
CASSPQGKNIQYF
>TRBV4-1|TRBJ2-1
CASSQNYGVTSGDNEQFF
>TRBV6-2/TRBV6-3|TRBJ2-1
CASSPRLAGINEQFF
>TRBV7-2|TRBJ2-2
CASTTDPGTGELFF
>TRBV7-6|TRBJ1-1
CASSLERLGTEAFF
>TRBV27|TRBJ2-7
CASAPGLAPYEQYF
>TRBV6-1|TRBJ1-2
CASVPSVLETGGYTF
>TRBV27|TRBJ1-2
CASSLRGQGDYGYTF
>TRBV10-3|TRBJ2-1
CAIRDTHSSYNEQFF
>TRBV30|TRBJ2-1
CAWKDSYNEQFF
>TRBV6-1|TRBJ2-6
CAATRRVGANVLTF
>TRBV7-2|TRBJ2-7
CASRTRETYEQYF
>TRBV12-3/TRBV12-4|TRBJ1-5
CASSLASNQPQHF
>TRBV20-1|TRBJ2-3
CSARDPASGTDTQYF
>TRBV5-1|TRBJ1-1
CASSLVPGAPPGSEAFF
>TRBV20-1|TRBJ2-1
CSAKSPRTWEQFF
>TRBV9|TRBJ1-1
CASSRDVLMNTEAFF
>TRBV10-2|TRBJ2-1
CASSRLGLGNEQFF
>TRBV28|TRBJ2-1
CASSRPGHEQFF
>TRBV6-1|TRBJ2-7
CASNPLHVSGADDSYEQYF
>TRBV7-3|TRBJ2-6
CASSPERLSGANVLTF
>TRBV20-1|TRBJ1-4
CSAREDGGNEKLFF
>TRBV7-2|TRBJ2-5
CASSLGGSGQYF
>TRBV6-5|TRBJ2-7
CASSYSEGGYEQYF
>TRBV12-2|TRBJ1-1
CASRERGGERYTEAFF
>TRBV20-1|TRBJ2-1
CSARDLGTSVNEQFF
>TRBV29-1|TRBJ2-7
CSGRTTGNEQYF
>TRBV27|TRBJ1-5
CASKDRLSNQPQHF
>TRBV6-1|TRBJ1-2
CASKLSGFYGYTF
>TRBV5-1|TRBJ2-7
CASSPRTDTYEQYF
>TRBV10-3|TRBJ2-7
CAISGSQDRISYEQYF